The clone carrying this T cell receptor beta chain is termed medium-sized (0.01 to 0.1%). TCRdb re-analysed the PCR reads in MiXCR, keeping a single row per CDR3 protein. The table records some 9,600 distinct CDR3 sequences, 51% of them present only once. The data are from a study of CD4 and CD8 cells across lung adenocarcinoma regions. Donors had localized lung adenocarcinoma, a non-small cell lung cancer. Sequencing was performed on CD4+ T cells from the margin of a lung tumor. The origin of this receptor is a male donor with lung adenocarcinoma. The CD4 and CD8 labels of this study may be unreliable.

The CDR3 spells CASSYSKGGRFTNEQFF. CDR3 bases: TGTGCCAGCAGTTACTCGAAGGGCGGGCGCTTTACCAATGAGCAGTTCTTC. The chain employs TRBV6-2 or TRBV6-3 and TRBJ2-1, with TRBD2 as a possible D gene (5 bases). The V gene lost 0 bases and the J gene lost 6 bases, with 18 bases spanning the gap. Germline-derived CDR1 and CDR2 are MNHEY and SVGEGT. The CDR3 totals 17 residues.